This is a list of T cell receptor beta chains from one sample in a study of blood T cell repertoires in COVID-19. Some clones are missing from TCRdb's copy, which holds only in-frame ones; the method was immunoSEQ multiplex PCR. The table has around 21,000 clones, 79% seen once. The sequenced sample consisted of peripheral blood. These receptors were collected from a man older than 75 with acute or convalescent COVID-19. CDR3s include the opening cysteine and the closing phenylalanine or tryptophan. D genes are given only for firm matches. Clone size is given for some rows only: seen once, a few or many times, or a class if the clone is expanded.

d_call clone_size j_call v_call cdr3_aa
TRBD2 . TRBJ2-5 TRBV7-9 CATQSGSTETQYF
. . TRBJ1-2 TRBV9 CASSPGGGLPNYGYTF
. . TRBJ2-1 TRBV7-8 CASSLTSSYNEQFF
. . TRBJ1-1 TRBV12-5 CASGPPLRRLYGKNTEAFF
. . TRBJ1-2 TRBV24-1 CATSDRKTGKAGYTF
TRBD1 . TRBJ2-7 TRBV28 CASTRGQGPYEQYF
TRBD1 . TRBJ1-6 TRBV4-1 CASSQVDRVDSPLHF
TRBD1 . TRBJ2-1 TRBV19 CASSPRTGKSSYNEQFF
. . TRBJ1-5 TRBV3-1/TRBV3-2 CASSQSQDYQPQHF
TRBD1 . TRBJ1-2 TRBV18 CASRPETGGDGYTF
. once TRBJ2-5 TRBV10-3 CAISGSSAETQYF
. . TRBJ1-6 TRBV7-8 CASSLVEGGSYNSPLHF
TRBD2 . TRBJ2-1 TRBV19 CASSATGTRGPNEQFF
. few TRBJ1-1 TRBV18 CASSSTGTLEAFF
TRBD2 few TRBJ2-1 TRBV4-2 CASSEGLAGGWDEQFF
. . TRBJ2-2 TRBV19 CASSNRGTGELFF
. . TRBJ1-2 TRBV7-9 CASSLGQGLNVYTF
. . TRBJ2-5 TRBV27 CASSLDRRQETQYF
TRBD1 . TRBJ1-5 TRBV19 CASSIITGGKAQPQHF
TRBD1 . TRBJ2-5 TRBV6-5 CASSDSDREETQYF
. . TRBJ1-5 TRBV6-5 CASTMDRSRGQPQHF
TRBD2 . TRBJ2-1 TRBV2 CASRWAGGPSNEQFF
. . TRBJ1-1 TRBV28 CASSLAPGLLDNEAFF
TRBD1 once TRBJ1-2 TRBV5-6 CASSARQGNYGYTF
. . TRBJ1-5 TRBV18 CASSPGGLAQPQHF
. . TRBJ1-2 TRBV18 CASSPAGGDYGYTF
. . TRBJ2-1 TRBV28 CASSLTLDSYNEQFF
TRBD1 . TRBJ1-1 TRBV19 CASSLNRGHTEAFF
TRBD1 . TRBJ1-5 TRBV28 CASSVDRANSPQHF
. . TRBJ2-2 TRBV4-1 CASSQRDSPNTGELFF
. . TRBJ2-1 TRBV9 CASGREPYNEQFF
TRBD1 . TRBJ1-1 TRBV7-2 CASSLDRGHTEAFF
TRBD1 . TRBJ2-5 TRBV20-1 CSASSQGEETQYF
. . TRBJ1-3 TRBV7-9 CASSLAHSGNTIYF
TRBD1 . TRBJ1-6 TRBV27 CASSYNRGSSYNSPLHF
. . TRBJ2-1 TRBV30 CAWSRGHREDEQFF
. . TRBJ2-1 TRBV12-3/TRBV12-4 CASSLQEANEQFF
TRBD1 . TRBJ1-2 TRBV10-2 CASSGQGGGGGYTF
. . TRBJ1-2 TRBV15 CATSRATGNTNGYTF
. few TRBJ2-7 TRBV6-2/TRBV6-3 CASSYSQASSYEQYF
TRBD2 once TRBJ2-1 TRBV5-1 CASSLSGGADEQFF
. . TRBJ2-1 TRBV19 CASSIVRTHNEQFF
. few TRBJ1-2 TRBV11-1 CASSSERTPTNYGYTF
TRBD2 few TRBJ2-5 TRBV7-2 CASSPRGGLADLQETQYF
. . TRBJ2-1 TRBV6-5 CASSYSRVYNEQFF
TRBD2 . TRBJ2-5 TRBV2 CATSGVAGAETQYF
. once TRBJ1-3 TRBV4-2 CASSQEGGWELVSGNTIYF
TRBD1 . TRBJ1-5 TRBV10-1 CASSDEDRRDQPQHF
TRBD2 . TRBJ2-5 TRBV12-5 CASGLDGGSGETQYF
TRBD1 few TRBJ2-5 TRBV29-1 CSAGTGTGVQETQYF